This T cell receptor (beta chain) derives from a study of metastatic and nonmetastatic thyroid tumors (dated by TCRdb to the early 2020s). For context, the study as a whole: The researchers compared repertoires between peripheral blood samples and tumor or nodule tissue samples from patients with malignant or benign thyroid disease.

None of the patients had been given any treatment before thyroid surgery. The study retrospectively analysed patient clinical samples collected from about 2012 to 2019 using T-cell receptor beta sequencing. Study-wide findings and limitations: TCR beta diversity was reported as significantly higher in malignant tumors than in benign nodules, in both blood and tumor samples.

The receptor library was made with PCR. The reads were generated on an Illumina HiSeq 4000. High-throughput sequencing was used to profile the TCR beta-chain CDR3 region of each patient. On the authors' methods: A classifier to discriminate distant-metastatic papillary thyroid cancer patients was built from CDR3 differences across clinicopathological groups. To measure repertoire diversity the researchers used the Shannon index, while the Morisita-Horn index served to gauge how similar the tumor and blood repertoires were. TCRdb reran the public reads through fastp at Q25 and MiXCR, keeping productive beta chains. It is TCRdb's table, rather than the study itself, that gives the V and J calls and clone size. The sample data list roughly 63,000 clones, and 16% of these were observed just once. The ten largest clones take up roughly a tenth of the sample. Comment on this clone: Its binding antigen is unknown. Nothing much larger sits one base from this clone, and base qualities are not available.

This TCR derives from a male donor with papillary thyroid cancer or a benign thyroid nodule (not recorded which). Some clones in this sample may be carry-over from other donors' samples. Source material: blood.

The sequence in DNA is TGTGCCAGCAGCTTTTCGGGACTAGGCAGCGAGCAGTACTTC. It specifies CASSFSGLGSEQYF. The chain links TRBV6-1 with TRBJ2-7; 8 junctional bases match TRBD2. V is pruned by 6 bases and J by 6 bases, leaving 10 bases of the junction without a gene match. Counted from cysteine to phenylalanine, this CDR3 has 14 amino acids. The only DNA kept is the CDR3, 42 bases in frame from the first base. The germline V gene sets CDR1 to MNHNS and CDR2 to SASEGT.